This TCR beta chain was sequenced for a study of T cell repertoires in cytomegalovirus infection. Study outcomes and limitations: The ex vivo response showed dominance by HLA-C-restricted CMV-specific TCR beta clonotypes.

One entry per CDR3 protein results from TCRdb running MiXCR on the reads. The repertoire holds a few hundred thousand distinct CDR3 sequences, with 26% as singletons. The V gene lost 4 bases and the J gene lost 8 bases, with 15 bases spanning the gap. CDR1 and CDR2 (germline): MDHEN, SYDVKM. This CDR3 contains 13 residues. This clonotype has a handful of counts. The target antigen is unknown. V gene TRBV28 combines with J gene TRBJ2-7; D is unresolved. The sequenced sample was PBMCs. This receptor was obtained from a human donor in good health (CMV status not recorded). Some clones in this sample may be carry-over from other donors' samples. DNA of the CDR3: TGTGCCAGCAGTTCCCCTTCCGACATAAAGCAGTACGTC. Its protein product is CASSSPSDIKQYV.